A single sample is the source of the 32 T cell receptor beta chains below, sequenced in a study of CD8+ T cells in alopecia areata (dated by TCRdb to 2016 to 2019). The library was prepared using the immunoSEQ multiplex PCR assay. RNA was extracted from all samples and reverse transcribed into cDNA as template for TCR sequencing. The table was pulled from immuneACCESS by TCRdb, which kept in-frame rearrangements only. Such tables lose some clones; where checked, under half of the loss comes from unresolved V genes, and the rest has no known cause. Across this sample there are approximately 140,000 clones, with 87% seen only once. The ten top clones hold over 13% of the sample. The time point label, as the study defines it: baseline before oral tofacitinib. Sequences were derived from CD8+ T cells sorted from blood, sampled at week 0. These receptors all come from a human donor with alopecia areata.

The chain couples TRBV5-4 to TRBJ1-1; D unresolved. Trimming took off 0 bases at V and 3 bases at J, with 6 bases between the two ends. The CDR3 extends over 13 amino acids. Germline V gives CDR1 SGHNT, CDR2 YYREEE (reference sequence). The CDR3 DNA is TGTGCCAGCAGCTTGGGTTGGGACACTGAAGCTTTCTTT. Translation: CASSLGWDTEAFF. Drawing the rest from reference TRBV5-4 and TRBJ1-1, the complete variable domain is ETGVTQSPTHLIKTRGQQVTLRCSSQSGHNTVSWYQQALGQGPQFIFQYYREEENGRGNFPPRFSGLQFPNYSSELNVNALELDDSALYLCASSLGWDTEAFFGQGTRLTVV.

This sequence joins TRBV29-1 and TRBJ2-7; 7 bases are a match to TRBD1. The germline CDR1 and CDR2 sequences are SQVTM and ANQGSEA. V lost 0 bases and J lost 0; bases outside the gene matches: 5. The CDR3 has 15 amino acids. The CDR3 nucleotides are TGCAGCGTTGAAGATGACAGGGCAAGCTCCTACGAGCAGTACTTC. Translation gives CSVEDDRASSYEQYF.

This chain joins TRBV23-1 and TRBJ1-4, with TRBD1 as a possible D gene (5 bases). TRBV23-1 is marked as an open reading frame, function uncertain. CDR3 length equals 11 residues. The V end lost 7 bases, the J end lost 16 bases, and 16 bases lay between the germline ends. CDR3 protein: CASNFALGQFF. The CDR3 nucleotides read TGCGCCAGCAATTTCGCATTGGGGCAGTTTTTT.

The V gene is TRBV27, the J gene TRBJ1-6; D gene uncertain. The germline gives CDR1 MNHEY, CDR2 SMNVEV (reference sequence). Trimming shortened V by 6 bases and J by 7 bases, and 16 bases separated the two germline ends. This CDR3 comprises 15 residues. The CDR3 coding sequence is TGTGCCAGCAGCTACACTACTCGGGGAAATTCACCCCTCCACTTT. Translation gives CASSYTTRGNSPLHF.

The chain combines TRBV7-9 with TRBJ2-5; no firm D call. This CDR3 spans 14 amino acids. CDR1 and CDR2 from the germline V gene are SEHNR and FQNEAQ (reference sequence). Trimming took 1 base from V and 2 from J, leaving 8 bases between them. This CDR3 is CASSLEGLQETQYF. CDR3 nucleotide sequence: TGTGCCAGCAGCTTAGAGGGATTACAAGAGACCCAGTACTTC. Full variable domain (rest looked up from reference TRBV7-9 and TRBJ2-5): DTGVSQNPRHKITKRGQNVTFRCDPISEHNRLYWYRQTLGQGPEFLTYFQNEAQLEKSRLLSDRFSAERPKGSFSTLEIQRTEQGDSAMYLCASSLEGLQETQYFGPGTRLLVL.

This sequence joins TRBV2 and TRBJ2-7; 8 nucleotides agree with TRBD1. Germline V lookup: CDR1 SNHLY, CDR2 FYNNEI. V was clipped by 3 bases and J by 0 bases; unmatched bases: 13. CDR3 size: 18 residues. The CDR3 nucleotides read TGTGCCAGCAGTGAGAGTCCCGGGACAGGTTTTGCCTCCTACGAGCAGTACTTC. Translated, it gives CASSESPGTGFASYEQYF.

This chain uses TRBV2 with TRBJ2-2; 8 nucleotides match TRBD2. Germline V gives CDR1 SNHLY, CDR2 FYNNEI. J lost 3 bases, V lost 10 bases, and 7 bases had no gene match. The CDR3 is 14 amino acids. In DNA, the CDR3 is TGTGCCACCGGCGGGGGGAGCTACACCGGGGAGCTGTTTTTT. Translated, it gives CATGGGSYTGELFF.

Here the CDR3 DNA reads TGTGCCTGGGACCGGGCGGGAGCTGCAGATACGCAGTATTTT. Residues: CAWDRAGAADTQYF. The V and J genes are TRBV30 and TRBJ2-3, with TRBD2 matching over 7 bases. V was clipped by 5 bases and J by 4 bases; unmatched bases: 9. In germline, CDR1 is GTSNPN, CDR2 SVGIG (reference sequence). The CDR3 contains 14 residues.

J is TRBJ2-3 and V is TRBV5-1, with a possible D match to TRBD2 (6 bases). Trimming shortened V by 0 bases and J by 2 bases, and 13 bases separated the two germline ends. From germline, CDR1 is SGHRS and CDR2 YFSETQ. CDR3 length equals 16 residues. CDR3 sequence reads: CASSLASGLTTDTQYF. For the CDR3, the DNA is TGCGCCAGCAGCTTGGCGTCGGGACTCACCACAGATACGCAGTATTTT.

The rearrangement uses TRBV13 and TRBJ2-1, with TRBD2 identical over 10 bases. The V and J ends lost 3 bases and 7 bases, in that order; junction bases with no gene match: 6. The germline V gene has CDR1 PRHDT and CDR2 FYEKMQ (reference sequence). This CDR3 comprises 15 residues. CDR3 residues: CASSFFSSGRNEQFF. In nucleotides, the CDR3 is TGTGCCAGCAGCTTTTTCTCTAGCGGGAGAAATGAGCAGTTCTTC.

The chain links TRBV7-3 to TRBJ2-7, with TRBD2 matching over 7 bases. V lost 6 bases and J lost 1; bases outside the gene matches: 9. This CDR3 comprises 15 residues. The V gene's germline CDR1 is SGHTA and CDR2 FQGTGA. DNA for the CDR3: TGTGCCAGCAGTCCCGGGACTACCGAGTCCTACGAGCAGTACTTC. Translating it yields CASSPGTTESYEQYF.

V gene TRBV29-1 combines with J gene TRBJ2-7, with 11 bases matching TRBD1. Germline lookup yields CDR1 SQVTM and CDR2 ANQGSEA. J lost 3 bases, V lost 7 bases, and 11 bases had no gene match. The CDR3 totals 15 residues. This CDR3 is CSARLPGTGGYEQYF. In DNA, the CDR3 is TGCAGCGCCCGACTACCCGGGACAGGGGGCTACGAGCAGTACTTC.

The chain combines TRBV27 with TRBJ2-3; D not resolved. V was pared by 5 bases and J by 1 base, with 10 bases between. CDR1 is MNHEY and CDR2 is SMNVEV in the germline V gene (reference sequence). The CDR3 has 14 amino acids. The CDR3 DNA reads TGTGCCAGCAGTCTAAATATGGGCACAGATACGCAGTATTTT. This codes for CASSLNMGTDTQYF.

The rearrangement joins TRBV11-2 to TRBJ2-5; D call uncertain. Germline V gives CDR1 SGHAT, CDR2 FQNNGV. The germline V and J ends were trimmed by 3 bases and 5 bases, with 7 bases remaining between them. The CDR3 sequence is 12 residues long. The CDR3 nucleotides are TGTGCCAGCAGCTTTGAGGACGAGACCCAGTACTTC. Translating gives CASSFEDETQYF.

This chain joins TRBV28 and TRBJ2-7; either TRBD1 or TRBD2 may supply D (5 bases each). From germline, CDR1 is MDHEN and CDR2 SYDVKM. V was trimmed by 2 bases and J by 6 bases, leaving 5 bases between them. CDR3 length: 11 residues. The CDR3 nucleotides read TGTGCCAGCAGTTTAGGGGGCGAGCAGTACTTC. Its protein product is CASSLGGEQYF.

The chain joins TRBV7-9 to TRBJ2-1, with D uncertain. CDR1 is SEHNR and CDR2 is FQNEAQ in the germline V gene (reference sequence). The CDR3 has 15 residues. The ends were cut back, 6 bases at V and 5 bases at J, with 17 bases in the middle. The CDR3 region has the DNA TGTGCCAGCAGTCCCTTGGTTTGGTTAAACAATGAGCAGTTCTTC. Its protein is CASSPLVWLNNEQFF.

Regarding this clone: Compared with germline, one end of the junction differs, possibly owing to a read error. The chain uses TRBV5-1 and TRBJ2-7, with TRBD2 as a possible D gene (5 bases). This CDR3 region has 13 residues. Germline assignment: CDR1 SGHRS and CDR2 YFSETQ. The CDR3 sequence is CASCLVRGYEQYF. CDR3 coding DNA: TGCGCCAGCTGCTTGGTTCGGGGCTACGAGCAGTACTTC.

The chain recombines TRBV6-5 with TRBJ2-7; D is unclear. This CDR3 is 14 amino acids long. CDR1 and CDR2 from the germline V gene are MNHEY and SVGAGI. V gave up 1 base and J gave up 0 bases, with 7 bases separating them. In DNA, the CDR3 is TGTGCCAGCAGTTACTTCCTGAGCTCCTACGAGCAGTACTTC. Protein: CASSYFLSSYEQYF.

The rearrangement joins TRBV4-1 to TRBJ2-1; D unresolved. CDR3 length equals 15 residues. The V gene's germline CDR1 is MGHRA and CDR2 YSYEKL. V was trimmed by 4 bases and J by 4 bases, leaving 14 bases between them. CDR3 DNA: TGCGCCAGCAGCCTTTCCCCCGCACCTTACAATGAGCAGTTCTTC. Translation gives CASSLSPAPYNEQFF.

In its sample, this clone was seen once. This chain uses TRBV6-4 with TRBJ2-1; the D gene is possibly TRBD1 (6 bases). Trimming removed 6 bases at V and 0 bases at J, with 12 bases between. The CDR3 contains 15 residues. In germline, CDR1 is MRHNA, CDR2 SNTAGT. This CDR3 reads CASRRDTSSYNEQFF. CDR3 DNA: TGTGCCAGCAGACGGGACACGAGCTCCTACAATGAGCAGTTCTTC.

CDR3 loop: CASSFSGRGEQYF. Here the CDR3 DNA reads TGTGCCAGCAGTTTCTCGGGCCGGGGCGAGCAGTACTTC. The chain uses TRBV28 and TRBJ2-7; the D gene is possibly TRBD2 (5 bases). The CDR3 is 13 amino acids. Trimming left V 3 bases short and J 6 bases short, with 12 bases between. Germline-derived CDR1 and CDR2 are MDHEN and SYDVKM.

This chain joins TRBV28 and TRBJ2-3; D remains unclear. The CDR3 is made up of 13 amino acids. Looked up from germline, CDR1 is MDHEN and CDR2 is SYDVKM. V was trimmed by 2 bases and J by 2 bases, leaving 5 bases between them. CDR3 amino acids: CASSLLTTDTQYF. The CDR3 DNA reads TGTGCCAGCAGTTTACTCACCACAGATACGCAGTATTTT.

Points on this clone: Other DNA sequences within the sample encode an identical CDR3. CDR3 in amino acids: CSVIRANTGELFF. The CDR3 DNA is TGCAGCGTAATTAGGGCGAACACCGGGGAGCTGTTTTTT. The chain joins TRBV29-1 to TRBJ2-2; D not resolved. Trimming removed 6 bases at V and 0 bases at J, with 8 bases between. The CDR3 spans 13 residues. Germline CDR1 is SQVTM and CDR2 is ANQGSEA.

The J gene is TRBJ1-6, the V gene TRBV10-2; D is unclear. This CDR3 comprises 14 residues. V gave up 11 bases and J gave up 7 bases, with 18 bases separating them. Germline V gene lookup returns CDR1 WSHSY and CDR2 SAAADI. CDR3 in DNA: TGCGCCTCCGACTCCAATATCGGGAATTCACCCCTCCACTTT. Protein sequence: CASDSNIGNSPLHF.

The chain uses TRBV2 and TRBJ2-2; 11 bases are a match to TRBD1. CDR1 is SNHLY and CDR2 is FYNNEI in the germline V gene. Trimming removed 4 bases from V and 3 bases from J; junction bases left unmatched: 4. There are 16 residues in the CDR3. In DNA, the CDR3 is TGTGCCAGCAGTGCCGGGACAGGGGGTGACACCGGGGAGCTGTTTTTT. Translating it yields CASSAGTGGDTGELFF.

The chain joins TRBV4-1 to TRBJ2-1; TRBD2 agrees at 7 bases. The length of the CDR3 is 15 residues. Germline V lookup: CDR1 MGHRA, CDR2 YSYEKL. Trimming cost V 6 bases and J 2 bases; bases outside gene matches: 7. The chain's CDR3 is CASRLSGTAYNEQFF. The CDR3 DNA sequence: TGCGCCAGCAGGTTGAGCGGGACCGCCTACAATGAGCAGTTCTTC.

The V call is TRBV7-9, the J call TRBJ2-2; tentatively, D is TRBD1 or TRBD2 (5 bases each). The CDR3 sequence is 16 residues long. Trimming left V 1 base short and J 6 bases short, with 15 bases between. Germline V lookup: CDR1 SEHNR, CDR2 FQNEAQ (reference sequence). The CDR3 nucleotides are TGTGCCAGCAGCTTAGACCCGGGGACCTCCCCCGGGGAGCTGTTTTTT. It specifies CASSLDPGTSPGELFF.

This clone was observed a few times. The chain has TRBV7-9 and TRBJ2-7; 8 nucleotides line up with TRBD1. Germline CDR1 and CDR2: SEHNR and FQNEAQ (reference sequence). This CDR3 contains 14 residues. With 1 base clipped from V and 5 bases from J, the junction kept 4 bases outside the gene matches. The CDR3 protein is CASSLVDRGNEQYF. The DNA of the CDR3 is TGTGCCAGCAGCTTAGTAGACAGGGGAAACGAGCAGTACTTC.

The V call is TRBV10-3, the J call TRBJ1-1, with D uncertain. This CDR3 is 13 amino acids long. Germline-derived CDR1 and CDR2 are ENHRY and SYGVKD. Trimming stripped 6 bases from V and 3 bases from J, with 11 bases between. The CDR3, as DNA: TGTGCCATCAGATTGGACGGGGACACTGAAGCTTTCTTT. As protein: CAIRLDGDTEAFF.

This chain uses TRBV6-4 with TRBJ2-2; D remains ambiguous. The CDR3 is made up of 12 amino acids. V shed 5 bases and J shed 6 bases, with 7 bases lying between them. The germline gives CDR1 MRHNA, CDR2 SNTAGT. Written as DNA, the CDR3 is TGTGCCAGCAGTCCCTCAGCCGGGGAGCTGTTTTTT. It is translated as CASSPSAGELFF.

The CDR3 is CASSEGGGAFTDTQYF. CDR3 DNA sequence: TGTGCCAGCAGTGAAGGGGGCGGAGCCTTCACAGATACGCAGTATTTT. This chain links TRBV2 with TRBJ2-3, with D tentatively TRBD1 (5 bases). The CDR3 runs 16 residues. From germline, CDR1 is SNHLY and CDR2 FYNNEI. The germline V and J ends were trimmed by 1 base and 2 bases, with 13 bases remaining between them.

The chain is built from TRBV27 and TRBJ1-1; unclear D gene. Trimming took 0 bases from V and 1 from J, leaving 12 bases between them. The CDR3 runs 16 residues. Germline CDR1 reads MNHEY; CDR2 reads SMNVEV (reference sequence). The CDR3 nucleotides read TGTGCCAGCAGTTTATCTAAGACACTTGGGAACACTGAAGCTTTCTTT. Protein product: CASSLSKTLGNTEAFF.